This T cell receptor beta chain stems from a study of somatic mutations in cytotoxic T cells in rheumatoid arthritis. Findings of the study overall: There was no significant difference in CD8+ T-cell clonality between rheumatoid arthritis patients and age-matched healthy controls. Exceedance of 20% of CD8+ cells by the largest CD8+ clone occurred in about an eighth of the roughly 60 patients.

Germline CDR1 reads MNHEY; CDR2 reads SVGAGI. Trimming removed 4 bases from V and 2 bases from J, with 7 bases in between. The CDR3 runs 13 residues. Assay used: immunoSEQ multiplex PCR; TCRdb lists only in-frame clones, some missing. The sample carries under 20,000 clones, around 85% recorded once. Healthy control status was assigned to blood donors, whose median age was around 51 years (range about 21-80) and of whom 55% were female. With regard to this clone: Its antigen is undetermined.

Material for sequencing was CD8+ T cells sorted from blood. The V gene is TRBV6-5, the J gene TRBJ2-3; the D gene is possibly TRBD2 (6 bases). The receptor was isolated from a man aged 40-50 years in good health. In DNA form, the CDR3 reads TGTGCCAGCAGTTGGGGGGACACAGATACGCAGTATTTT. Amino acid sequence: CASSWGDTDTQYF.